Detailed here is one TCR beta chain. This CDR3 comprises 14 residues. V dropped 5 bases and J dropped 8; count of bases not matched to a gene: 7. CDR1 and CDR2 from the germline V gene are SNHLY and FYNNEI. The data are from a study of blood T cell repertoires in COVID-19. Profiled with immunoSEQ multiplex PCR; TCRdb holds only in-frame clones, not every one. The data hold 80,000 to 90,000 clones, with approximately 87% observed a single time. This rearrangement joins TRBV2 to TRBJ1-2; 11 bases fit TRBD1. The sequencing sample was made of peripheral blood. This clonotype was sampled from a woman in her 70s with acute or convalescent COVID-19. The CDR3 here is CASSQGQGALGYTF. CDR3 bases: TGTGCCAGCAGTCAAGGACAGGGGGCTCTAGGCTACACCTTC.